These T cell receptor beta chains were read from a single sample in a study of blood T cell repertoires in COVID-19. Libraries were prepared by immunoSEQ multiplex PCR; TCRdb keeps only in-frame clonotypes and omits some of them. Found here are about 110,000 clones, 88% of them singletons; the top ten hold 2% to 3%. The sequenced sample consisted of peripheral blood. The receptors here all came from a human donor in a cohort sampled during active COVID-19. CDR3s leave out the opening cysteine and the closing phenylalanine or tryptophan. Fields, in order: V gene, CDR3 protein.

>TRBV10-3
AISDDWNYGYT
>TRBV27
ASSLSFQGDGQF
>TRBV18
ASSSDRGNYGYT
>TRBV15
ATSRGRGMSDTQY
>TRBV4-2
ASSLLDRGLSYEQY
>TRBV4-1
ASSQISSGFGEPQH
>TRBV7-9
ASSLAGTAKETQY
>TRBV2
ASSELPGLAGGETQY
>TRBV28
ASSPGRGSPLH
>TRBV18
ASSPGKGRETQY
>TRBV7-9
ASRQENTGELF
>TRBV6-2/TRBV6-3
ASSSGTGGPGEKLF
>TRBV12-3/TRBV12-4
ASTPDRKETQY
>TRBV19
ASRTSGTGDEKLF
>TRBV5-1
ASSLGLAGATDIQY
>TRBV2
ASMVTGSPGTEAF
>TRBV6-5
ASSLGTSGANVLT
>TRBV7-3
ASSLMGGATYEQY
>TRBV5-1
ASSSDRPATNEKLF
>TRBV2
ASSRDAGNYGYT
>TRBV7-9
ASSRSGGETDTQY
>TRBV5-1
ASSSSGGVTDTQY
>TRBV18
ASSRSGTGRDEQF
>TRBV4-1
ASSQDLLALTGELF
>TRBV10-2
ASSTTGGGGNTIY
>TRBV5-6
ASSLRSVTGGYT
>TRBV7-9
ASSPGEGEAEAF
>TRBV28
ASSLASGGAYNEQF
>TRBV18
ASSRTTGGTDTQY
>TRBV11-2
ASSLGRLATHNEQF
>TRBV2
ASRRQGDRNSPLH
>TRBV28
ASSFTPGGEQY
>TRBV19
ASNPTGESEQY
>TRBV18
ASSPTVSNQPQH
>TRBV11-2
ASSLGQGNTEAF
>TRBV14
ASSQELAYLF
>TRBV7-2
ASSLVGTRKETQY
>TRBV29-1
SVTGTGAGEQY
>TRBV5-5
ASSLGGATEAF
>TRBV24-1
ATSDASAAGEGGMDYGYT
>TRBV5-6
ASSLRLAGGAQADTQY
>TRBV9
ASSVGQESYEQY
>TRBV13
ASSIQGRSPLH
>TRBV2
ASRGTSVYNEQF
>TRBV6-5
ASGFTSGGAYDEQF
>TRBV7-3
ASSLTGPDTQY
>TRBV6-5
ASSYTLLKGGIEQY
>TRBV5-6
ASSPRVWAHSHEQY
>TRBV2
ASSDVASGRQETQY
>TRBV7-9
ASSLGTLAGGDEQY
>TRBV29-1
SVSTDSRSEQF
>TRBV6-5
ASSYYGGPYEQY
>TRBV28
ASTGWSAGGRPNEKLF
>TRBV7-8
ASSLIDTQY
>TRBV3-1/TRBV3-2
ASSQVGTGGETQY
>TRBV13
ASSRRGTGSTDTQY
>TRBV18
ASSPRTGSNEKLF
>TRBV28
ASSTGTGGIEQF
>TRBV5-1
AIFSPGQAGGYT
>TRBV7-8
ASSPRLAANEQF